Presented here are 8 T cell receptor beta chains from one specimen sequenced in a study of CD8 T cells in ankylosing spondylitis. Each CDR3 protein is one row after TCRdb ran MiXCR on the 5' RACE reads. The sample records about 540,000 distinct CDR3 sequences, roughly 12% being singletons. For these receptors, no antigen is known. Study observations and caveats: Made up of about eight highly homologous variants, a TCR beta motif appeared characteristic of ankylosing spondylitis blood.

The sample consisted of blood, either unsorted or a sorted T cell fraction (not recorded which). The receptor set was obtained from a male donor with ankylosing spondylitis.

This clonotype turned up a few times. The chain uses TRBV2 and TRBJ2-3, with TRBD2 matching 14 bases. This CDR3 region has 17 residues. With 6 bases clipped from V and 4 bases from J, the junction kept 9 bases outside the gene matches. The V gene's germline CDR1 is SNHLY and CDR2 FYNNEI. DNA for the CDR3: TGTGCCAGCAGGACCGGGACTAGCGGGAGATTCGCAGATACGCAGTATTTT. This sequence encodes CASRTGTSGRFADTQYF.

This clonotype has more than one count but fewer than ten. This chain joins TRBV18 and TRBJ2-2; 9 bases map to TRBD1. Germline trimming cut 1 base from V and 3 bases from J; bases unmatched to any gene: 9. CDR1 and CDR2 from the germline V gene are KGHSH and LQKENI. CDR3 length: 18 amino acids. The DNA for the CDR3 is TGTGCCAGCTCACCACTGAGGACAGGGGAACAGGACACCGGGGAGCTGTTTTTT. Protein product: CASSPLRTGEQDTGELFF.

This clonotype was observed at least ten times. This chain uses TRBV5-6 with TRBJ1-5, with D perhaps TRBD1 (5 bases). The germline V and J ends were trimmed by 6 bases and 2 bases, with 15 bases remaining between them. The CDR3 runs to 15 residues. Looked up from germline, CDR1 is SGHDT and CDR2 is YYEEEE. CDR3 protein: CASTLAGEGNQPQHF. The CDR3, as DNA: TGTGCCAGCACCCTCGCGGGGGAGGGCAATCAGCCCCAGCATTTT. The full variable domain, with the rest looked up from reference TRBV5-6 and TRBJ1-5, is DAGVTQSPTHLIKTRGQQVTLRCSPKSGHDTVSWYQQALGQGPQFIFQYYEEEERQRGNFPDRFSGHQFPNYSSELNVNALLLGDSALYLCASTLAGEGNQPQHFGDGTRLSIL.

This rearrangement joins TRBV6-5 to TRBJ1-1; 9 bases are a match to TRBD1. Germline V gene lookup returns CDR1 MNHEY and CDR2 SVGAGI. The junction had 5 bases not matched to a gene; V was cut back by 2 bases and J by 4 bases. This CDR3 is built from 15 residues. The DNA for the CDR3 is TGTGCCAGCAGTTACGAAGGGACAGGGATCACTGAAGCTTTCTTT. Translated: CASSYEGTGITEAFF.

The rearrangement uses TRBV28 and TRBJ2-5; D remains ambiguous. The CDR3 totals 15 residues. The germline CDR1 and CDR2 sequences are MDHEN and SYDVKM. V was shortened by 4 bases and J by 2 bases, with 14 bases between the two germline ends. The CDR3 DNA reads TGTGCCAGCAGTTCCATCGAGGTTGGTCAAGAGACCCAGTACTTC. Translation gives CASSSIEVGQETQYF.

This clonotype occurred a few times. This chain connects TRBV6-2 or TRBV6-3 to TRBJ1-2; no clear D gene. Germline CDR1 MNHEY, CDR2 SVGEGT. CDR3 length equals 13 residues. Trimming took off 0 bases at V and 9 bases at J, with 11 bases between the two ends. CDR3 bases: TGTGCCAGCAGTTACTCCGGCGGGTTTCGCTACACCTTC. This sequence encodes CASSYSGGFRYTF.

This chain connects TRBV6-1 to TRBJ1-5; weak D call: TRBD1 (5 bases). V was trimmed by 1 base and J by 6 bases, leaving 16 bases between them. The CDR3 is 16 residues long. The V gene's germline CDR1 is MNHNS and CDR2 SASEGT. The CDR3 DNA sequence: TGTGCCAGCAGTGAAGGGGACTTTGGGGGAGTTCAGCCCCAGCATTTT. Translated, it gives CASSEGDFGGVQPQHF.

Written as DNA, the CDR3 is TGTGCCAGCAGCGTAGTTGAAGCGGGAGGGTCCTACAATGAGCAGTTCTTC. Protein: CASSVVEAGGSYNEQFF. The V call is TRBV9, the J call TRBJ2-1; 10 bases map to TRBD2. The CDR3 loop spans 17 amino acids. With V trimmed by 0 bases and J by 1 base, 4 bases remained unmatched. Germline values: CDR1 SGDLS, CDR2 YYNGEE.